These T cell receptor beta chains were read from a single sample in a study of beta chain features in type 1 diabetes. Using immunoSEQ multiplex PCR, the repertoire was profiled, and TCRdb retains in-frame clones only, with some absent. The top ten clones hold just under 0.04% of a sample with some 640,000 clones, over 11% of them seen once. The sample taken for sequencing was naive CD4+ T cells from blood. These receptors all come from a man aged 18 to 30 with type 1 diabetes. CDR3s include the opening cysteine and the closing phenylalanine or tryptophan. D genes are given only for firm matches. Part of the rows lack a size; the others show once, few, many or a class for expanded clones.

clone size: -
V gene: TRBV9
J gene: TRBJ2-1
D gene: -
CDR3 protein: CASEKGPLSYNEQFF
CDR3 DNA: TGTGCCAGCGAGAAGGGGCCTCTCTCCTACAATGAGCAGTTCTTC

clone size: few
V gene: TRBV9
J gene: TRBJ1-3
D gene: -
CDR3 protein: CASSVDPQGSGNTIYF
CDR3 DNA: TGTGCCAGCAGCGTAGATCCACAGGGATCTGGAAACACCATATATTTT

clone size: few
V gene: TRBV11-2
J gene: TRBJ2-7
D gene: -
CDR3 protein: CASSSPVTEQYF
CDR3 DNA: TGTGCCAGCAGCTCCCCAGTCACCGAGCAGTACTTC

clone size: -
V gene: TRBV27
J gene: TRBJ1-5
D gene: -
CDR3 protein: CASSLLPQGLSNQPQHF
CDR3 DNA: TGTGCCAGCAGTCTCCTCCCACAGGGATTGAGCAATCAGCCCCAGCATTTT

clone size: -
V gene: TRBV28
J gene: TRBJ2-5
D gene: -
CDR3 protein: CASSNPSVREETQYF
CDR3 DNA: TGTGCCAGCAGTAATCCGTCGGTCAGGGAAGAGACCCAGTACTTC

clone size: -
V gene: TRBV7-2
J gene: TRBJ2-1
D gene: -
CDR3 protein: CASSLVRTPLGNEQFF
CDR3 DNA: TGTGCCAGCAGCTTAGTAAGGACACCACTAGGGAATGAGCAGTTCTTC

clone size: -
V gene: TRBV7-8
J gene: TRBJ1-5
D gene: -
CDR3 protein: CASSLTDSNQPQHF
CDR3 DNA: TGTGCCAGCAGCTTAACGGACAGCAATCAGCCCCAGCATTTT

clone size: -
V gene: TRBV6-6
J gene: TRBJ2-7
D gene: TRBD2
CDR3 protein: CASSYSISGRGYEQYF
CDR3 DNA: TGTGCCAGCAGTTACTCTATTAGCGGGAGAGGCTACGAGCAGTACTTC

clone size: -
V gene: TRBV11-2
J gene: TRBJ2-1
D gene: TRBD2
CDR3 protein: CASSARLAGGLNEQFF
CDR3 DNA: TGTGCCAGCAGCGCCCGACTAGCGGGGGGGCTTAATGAGCAGTTCTTC

clone size: -
V gene: TRBV2
J gene: TRBJ2-3
D gene: TRBD2
CDR3 protein: CASSDGTSGGMRDTQYF
CDR3 DNA: TGTGCCAGCAGTGATGGGACTAGCGGGGGAATGCGAGATACGCAGTATTTT

clone size: -
V gene: TRBV6-5
J gene: TRBJ2-5
D gene: -
CDR3 protein: CASSYGPRAETQYF
CDR3 DNA: TGTGCCAGCAGTTACGGGCCTAGGGCAGAGACCCAGTACTTC